This T cell receptor (beta chain) stems from a study of blood T cell repertoires in COVID-19. About the study: COVID-19 samples collected from the United States, Italy and Spain covered acute and convalescent phases.

In the authors' workflow: Estimated nucleated cell counts came from reference gene primer amplification. Data came from immunoSEQ multiplex PCR; TCRdb stores just in-frame clones and leaves some out. V, J and clone size are taken as reported in that table, and D and trimming were inferred from the DNA itself. The data show about 380,000 clones, over 65% seen once. Germline loops: CDR1 MDHEN, CDR2 SYDVKM. This CDR3 contains 15 residues. Unmatched junction bases numbered 7, after V lost 5 bases and J lost 8 bases. Sequenced input: peripheral blood. The origin of this receptor is a human donor with acute or convalescent COVID-19. The donor label of this sample is uncertain. This sequence joins TRBV28 and TRBJ1-6, with 9 positions matching TRBD1. The CDR3 nucleotides are TGTGCCAGCAGTGGGGGGACAGGGAATTATTCACCCCTCCACTTT. The encoded protein is CASSGGTGNYSPLHF.